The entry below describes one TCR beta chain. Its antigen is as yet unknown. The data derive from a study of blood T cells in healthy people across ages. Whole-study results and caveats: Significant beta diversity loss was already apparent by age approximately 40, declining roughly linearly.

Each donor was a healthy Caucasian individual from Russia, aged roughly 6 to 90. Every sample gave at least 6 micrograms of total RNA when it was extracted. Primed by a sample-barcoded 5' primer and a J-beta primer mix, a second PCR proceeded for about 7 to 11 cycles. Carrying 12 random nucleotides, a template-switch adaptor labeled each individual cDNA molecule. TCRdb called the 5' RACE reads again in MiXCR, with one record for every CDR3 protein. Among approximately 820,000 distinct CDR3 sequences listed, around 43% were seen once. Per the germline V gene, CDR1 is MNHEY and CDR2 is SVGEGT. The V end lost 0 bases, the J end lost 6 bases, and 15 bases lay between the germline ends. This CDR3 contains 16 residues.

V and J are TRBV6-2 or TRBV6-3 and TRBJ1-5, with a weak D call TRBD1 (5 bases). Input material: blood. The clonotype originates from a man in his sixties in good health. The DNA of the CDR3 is TGTGCCAGCAGTTACTCTTGGGACCCTAGAGGTCAGCCCCAGCATTTT. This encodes CASSYSWDPRGQPQHF.